This T cell receptor beta chain was sequenced in a study of a mutant IDH1 vaccine in newly diagnosed glioma. Background on the study: Weeks 35 and 47 hosted visits V12 and V13, respectively.

The time point was: week 47, end of study. A 20-mer mutant IDH1 peptide at 300 ug was injected subcutaneously with topical imiquimod. Per the germline V gene, CDR1 is SNHLY and CDR2 is FYNNEI. The CDR3 is made up of 14 amino acids. V gave up 7 bases and J gave up 5 bases, with 15 bases separating them. A remark on this clone: The antigen is undetermined.

Only in-frame clones appear in the TCRdb table, and some are missing; sequencing was by immunoSEQ multiplex PCR. The sample yields around 54,000 clones, around 83% seen once. The V and J genes are TRBV2 and TRBJ1-5, with D unresolved. The receptor was isolated from a woman aged 45-65 years with glioma. The input for sequencing was PBMCs, taken from a glioma patient whose treatment included an IDH1 peptide vaccine. CDR3 amino acids: CASTKGSRDQPQHF. The CDR3, as DNA: TGTGCCAGCACCAAGGGCAGTAGAGATCAGCCCCAGCATTTT. The complete variable domain, with remaining parts taken from reference TRBV2 and TRBJ1-5, reads EPEVTQTPSHQVTQMGQEVILRCVPISNHLYFYWYRQILGQKVEFLVSFYNNEISEKSEIFDDQFSVERPDGSNFTLKIRSTKLEDSAMYFCASTKGSRDQPQHFGDGTRLSIL.